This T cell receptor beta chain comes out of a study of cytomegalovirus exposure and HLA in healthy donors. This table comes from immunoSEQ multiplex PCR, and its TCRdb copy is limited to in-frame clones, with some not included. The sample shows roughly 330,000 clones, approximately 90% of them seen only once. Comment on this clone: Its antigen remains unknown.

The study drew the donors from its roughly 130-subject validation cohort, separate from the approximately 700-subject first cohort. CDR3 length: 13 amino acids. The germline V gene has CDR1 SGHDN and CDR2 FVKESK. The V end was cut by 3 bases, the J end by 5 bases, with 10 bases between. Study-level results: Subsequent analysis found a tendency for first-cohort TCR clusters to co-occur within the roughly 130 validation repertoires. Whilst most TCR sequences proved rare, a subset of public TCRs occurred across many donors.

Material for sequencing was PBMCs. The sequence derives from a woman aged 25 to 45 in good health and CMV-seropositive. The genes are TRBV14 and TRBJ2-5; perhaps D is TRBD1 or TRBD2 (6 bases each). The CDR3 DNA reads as TGTGCCAGCAGCCAGACAGGAGGGGAGACCCAGTACTTC. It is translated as CASSQTGGETQYF.